This passage covers 4 T cell receptor beta chains from one sample sequenced in a study of T cells in Graves' hyperthyroidism and ophthalmopathy. The TCR beta CDR3 regions underwent amplification using RNA transcripts as the source. First-round RT-PCR of the TCR CDR3 relied on the HTBI primer set. TCRdb independently ran MiXCR on the multiplex PCR reads; one entry per CDR3 protein. The sample lists a few hundred thousand distinct CDR3 sequences, over 15% occurring once. Sequenced sample: blood. These receptor sequences come from a woman between 18 and 29 years old with Graves' ophthalmopathy.

This clonotype showed up many times. The chain recombines TRBV27 with TRBJ1-2; D not certain. From germline, CDR1 is MNHEY and CDR2 SMNVEV (reference sequence). The CDR3 is made up of 13 amino acids. The germline V and J ends were trimmed by 6 bases and 5 bases, with 13 bases remaining between them. The DNA of the CDR3 is TGTGCCAGCAGCCAGGACGGAATTTATGGCTACACCTTC. This translates into CASSQDGIYGYTF.

Many counts were recorded for this clonotype. The chain joins TRBV7-8 to TRBJ2-7, with 10 bases aligning to TRBD2. The J segment lost 2 bases and the V segment lost 1 base, leaving 11 bases of the junction unmatched. The length of the CDR3 is 18 residues. CDR1 is SGHVS, CDR2 FQNEAQ, per germline. The CDR3 bases are TGTGCCAGCAGCTTAGAAGGGGGAGCGGGAGGGGTCCCCTACGAGCAGTACTTC. It translates to CASSLEGGAGGVPYEQYF.

This clonotype was seen at least ten times. The chain uses TRBV27 and TRBJ2-7, with D possibly being TRBD1 or TRBD2 (5 bases each). V was clipped by 5 bases and J by 2 bases, with 7 bases between them. Per the germline V gene, CDR1 is MNHEY and CDR2 is SMNVEV (reference sequence). CDR3 length: 12 residues. CDR3 amino acids: CASSRGPYEQYF. CDR3 sequence (DNA): TGTGCCAGCAGTCGGGGACCCTACGAGCAGTACTTC.

A note on this clonotype: Just one base apart from a much larger clone, this may be a read error. The rearrangement joins TRBV28 to TRBJ2-7; maybe TRBD2 (7 bases). The CDR3 has 15 amino acids. The germline V gene encodes CDR1 MDHEN and CDR2 SYDVKM. The CDR3 bases are TGTGCCGGCAGGGGTGGAGGGGGGGCTGGCTACGAGCAGTACTTC. Translation gives CAGRGGGGAGYEQYF.